This T cell receptor beta chain was obtained from a study of blood T cell repertoires in COVID-19. Looking at the study overall: The analysed material was cDNA or gDNA that came from T cells, B-cell-depleted T cells, or PBMCs.

Original processing methods: Scientists estimated how many nucleated cells there were by amplifying reference gene primers. TCRdb's copy holds only in-frame clones and misses some; the assay was immunoSEQ multiplex PCR. V and J calls and clone size are those listed in that table; D and trimming were worked out from the DNA. Of 25,000 to 40,000 clones listed, less than 90% were seen once; the top ten hold roughly 13%. V was clipped by 6 bases and J by 4 bases, with 12 bases between them. This CDR3 is 13 amino acids long. CDR1 is MDHEN, CDR2 SYDVKM, per germline. This clone has just one count. The sample consisted of peripheral blood. This clonotype originated in a man aged 65 to 79 with active COVID-19. The chain carries TRBV28 and TRBJ1-1; D uncertain. For the CDR3, the DNA is TGTGCCAGCAGCCCCCCGGTTGGCACTGAAGCTTTCTTT. Translated: CASSPPVGTEAFF.